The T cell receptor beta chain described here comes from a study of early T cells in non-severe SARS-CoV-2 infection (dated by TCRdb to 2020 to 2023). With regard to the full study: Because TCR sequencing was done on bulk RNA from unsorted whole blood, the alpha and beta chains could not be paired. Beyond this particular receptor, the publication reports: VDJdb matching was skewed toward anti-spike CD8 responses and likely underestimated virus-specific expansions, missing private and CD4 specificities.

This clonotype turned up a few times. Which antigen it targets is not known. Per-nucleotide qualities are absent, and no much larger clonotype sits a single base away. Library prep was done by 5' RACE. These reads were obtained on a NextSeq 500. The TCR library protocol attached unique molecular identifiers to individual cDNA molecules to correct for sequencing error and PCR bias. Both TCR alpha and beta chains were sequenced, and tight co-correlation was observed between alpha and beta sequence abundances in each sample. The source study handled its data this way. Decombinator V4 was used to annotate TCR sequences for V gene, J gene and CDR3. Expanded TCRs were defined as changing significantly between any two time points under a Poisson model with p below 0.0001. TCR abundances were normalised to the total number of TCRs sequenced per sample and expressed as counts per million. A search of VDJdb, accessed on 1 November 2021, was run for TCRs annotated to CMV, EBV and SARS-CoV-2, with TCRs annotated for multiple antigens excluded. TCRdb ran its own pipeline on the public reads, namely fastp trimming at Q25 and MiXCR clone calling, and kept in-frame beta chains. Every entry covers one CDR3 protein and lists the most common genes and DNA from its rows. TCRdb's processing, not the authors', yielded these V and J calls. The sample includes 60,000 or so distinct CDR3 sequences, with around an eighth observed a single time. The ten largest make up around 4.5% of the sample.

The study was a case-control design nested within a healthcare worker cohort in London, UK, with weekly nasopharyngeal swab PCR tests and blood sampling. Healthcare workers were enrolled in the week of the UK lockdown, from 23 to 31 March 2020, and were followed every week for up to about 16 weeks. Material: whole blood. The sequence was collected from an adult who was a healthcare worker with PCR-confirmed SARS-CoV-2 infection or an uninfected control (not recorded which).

The CDR3 protein sequence reads: CSARVAKNIQYF. The base sequence is TGCAGTGCTAGGGTAGCCAAAAACATTCAGTACTTC. The rearrangement joined TRBV20-1 to TRBJ2-4; there is no confident call for the D gene. The germline V gene (reference sequence) gives CDR1 as DFQATT and CDR2 as SNEGSKA. V is reduced by 3 bases and J by 0 bases, leaving a spacing of 3 bases between them. Measured from the cysteine to the phenylalanine, the CDR3 is 12 residues long. Left in the record is the CDR3 DNA by itself, 36 bases read in frame from the first base.